A single sample gave rise to the 2 T cell receptor beta chains below, sequenced in a study of tumor-infiltrating lymphocytes in primary liver carcinoma. RNA and DNA were co-extracted from 20-30 mg of unsorted bulk tissue. Starting material of 500 to 600 ng total RNA yielded TCR beta cDNA via a constant-region primer. Employing slightly modified ARM-PCR, three nested multiplex PCR rounds were run, and these gave rise to the TCR beta libraries. It was with TRBV1-TRBV30 forward primers and a C-beta reverse primer that the first two PCR rounds were run, at 10 to 11 cycles each. TCRdb re-called the multiplex PCR reads with MiXCR, one entry per CDR3 protein. This table has approximately 120,000 distinct CDR3 sequences, around 64% appearing once. The sample comprised liver tumor tissue from sampling region 3. The subset denotes: tumor region T3, left-lateral pole. The source of these receptors is an older woman with primary liver carcinoma and hepatitis B virus infection.

Comments on this clonotype: The CDR3 does not close with the conserved phenylalanine or tryptophan, likely indicating a read error. The J gene is TRBJ2-2, the V gene TRBV12-3 or TRBV12-4; no clear D. The CDR3 covers 16 residues. Trimming removed 3 bases at V and 2 bases at J, with 13 bases between. This chain's CDR3 is CASSFAHRLNTGELFL. CDR3 nucleotide sequence: TGTGCCAGCAGTTTTGCCCATCGGCTCAACACCGGGGAGCTGTTTCTT.

The V gene is TRBV6-4, the J gene TRBJ2-3; maybe TRBD2 (5 bases). Trimming removed 3 bases from V and 1 base from J, with 11 bases in between. CDR3 length equals 15 residues. Germline assignment: CDR1 MRHNA and CDR2 SNTAGT. The CDR3 region is CASSEREWGTDTQYF. The CDR3 region has the DNA TGTGCCAGCAGTGAACGGGAATGGGGCACAGATACGCAGTATTTT.